The sequence of this T cell receptor beta chain was determined in a study of cytomegalovirus exposure and HLA in healthy donors. Study context: Previous work identified 120 million or so unique TCR beta sequences from around 180 million T cells. Study results and limitations: A list of around 150 TCR beta chains associated with cytomegalovirus was given. A later analysis associated under 20,000 TCR beta sequences with HLA alleles at a 0.05 false discovery rate. In an earlier analysis, in approximately 570 donors, most V segments appeared productive either ~87% or ~30% of the time.

60 Vbeta and 13 Jbeta primers were used in PCR. The data were produced by immunoSEQ multiplex PCR, yet TCRdb's version contains in-frame clones alone and is incomplete. This sample contains about 130,000 clones. CDR3 size: 14 residues. The germline gives CDR1 LNHDA, CDR2 SQIVND (reference sequence). In regard to this clone: Antigen: not known.

This chain links TRBV19 with TRBJ2-5; D possibly corresponds to TRBD1 (6 bases). The better agreement between TRBJ2-7 and the DNA end casts doubt on the J call. Material: PBMCs. The TCR sequence derives from a man aged 35 to 55 in good health and CMV-seronegative. The CDR3 DNA sequence: TGTGCCAGTAGTTCTGACAGGAACACCTACGAGCAGTACTTC. The encoded protein is CASSSDRNTYEQYF.